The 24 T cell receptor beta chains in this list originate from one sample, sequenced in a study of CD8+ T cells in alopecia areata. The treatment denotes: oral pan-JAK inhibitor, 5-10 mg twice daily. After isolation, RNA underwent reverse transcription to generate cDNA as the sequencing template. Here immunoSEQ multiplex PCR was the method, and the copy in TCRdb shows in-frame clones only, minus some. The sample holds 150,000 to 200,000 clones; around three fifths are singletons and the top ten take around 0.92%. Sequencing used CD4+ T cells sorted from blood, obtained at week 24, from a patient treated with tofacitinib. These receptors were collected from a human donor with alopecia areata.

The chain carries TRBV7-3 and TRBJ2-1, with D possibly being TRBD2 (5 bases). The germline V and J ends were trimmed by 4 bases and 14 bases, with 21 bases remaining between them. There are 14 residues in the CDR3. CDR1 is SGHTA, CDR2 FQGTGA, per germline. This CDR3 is CASSSAHKGREKFF. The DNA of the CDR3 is TGTGCCAGCAGCTCCGCCCATAAGGGTAGGGAGAAGTTCTTC.

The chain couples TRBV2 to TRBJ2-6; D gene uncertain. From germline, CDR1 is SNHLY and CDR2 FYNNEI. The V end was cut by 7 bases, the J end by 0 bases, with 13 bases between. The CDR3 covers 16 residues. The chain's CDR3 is CASILDGSSGANVLTF. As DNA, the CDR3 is TGTGCCAGCATTCTGGACGGAAGCTCTGGGGCCAACGTCCTGACTTTC. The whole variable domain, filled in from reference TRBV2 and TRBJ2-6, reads EPEVTQTPSHQVTQMGQEVILRCVPISNHLYFYWYRQILGQKVEFLVSFYNNEISEKSEIFDDQFSVERPDGSNFTLKIRSTKLEDSAMYFCASILDGSSGANVLTFGAGSRLTVL.

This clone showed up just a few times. For the CDR3, the DNA is TGTGCTAGTGGGCTTGGACAGGGCACTTTGAACACTGAAGCTTTCTTT. This codes for CASGLGQGTLNTEAFF. The genes are TRBV12-5 and TRBJ1-1, with 8 bases fitting TRBD1. The CDR3 runs 16 residues. Germline CDR1 LGHNT, CDR2 FRNRAP. The V segment lost 6 bases and the J segment 0 bases; nucleotides outside the gene matches: 9.

DNA for the CDR3: TGTGCCAGCAGTGCCACTAGTACCTCCTACGAGCAGTACTTC. Translated, it gives CASSATSTSYEQYF. V gene TRBV6-1 combines with J gene TRBJ2-5, with D tentatively TRBD2 (5 bases). The end of the DNA fits TRBJ2-7 better, so the J call may be wrong. The CDR3 consists of 14 residues. Germline CDR1 MNHNS, CDR2 SASEGT.

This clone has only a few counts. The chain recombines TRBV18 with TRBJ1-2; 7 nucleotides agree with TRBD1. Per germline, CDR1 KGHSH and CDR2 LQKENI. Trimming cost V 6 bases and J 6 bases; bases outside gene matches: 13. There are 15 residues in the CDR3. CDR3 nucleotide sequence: TGTGCCAGCTCTCTAGAGACAGGGTTGTCGGATGGCTACACCTTC. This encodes CASSLETGLSDGYTF.

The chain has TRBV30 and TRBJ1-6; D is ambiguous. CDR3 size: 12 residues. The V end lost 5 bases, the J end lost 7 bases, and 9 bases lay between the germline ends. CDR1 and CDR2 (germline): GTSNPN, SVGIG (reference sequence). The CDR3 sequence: CAWLTGNSPLHF. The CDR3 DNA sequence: TGTGCCTGGTTGACGGGGAATTCACCCCTCCACTTT.

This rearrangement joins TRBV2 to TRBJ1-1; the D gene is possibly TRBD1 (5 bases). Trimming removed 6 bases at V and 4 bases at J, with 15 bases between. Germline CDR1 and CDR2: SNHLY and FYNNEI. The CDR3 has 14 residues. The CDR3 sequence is CASRADSDGTEAFF. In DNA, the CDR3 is TGTGCCAGCAGAGCTGACAGCGATGGCACTGAAGCTTTCTTT.

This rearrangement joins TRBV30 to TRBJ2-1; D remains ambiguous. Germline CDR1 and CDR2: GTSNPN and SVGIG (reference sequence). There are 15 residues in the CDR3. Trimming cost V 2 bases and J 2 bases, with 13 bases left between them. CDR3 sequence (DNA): TGTGCCTGGAGTCTGGCTCCAGGAACCTACAATGAGCAGTTCTTC. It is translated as CAWSLAPGTYNEQFF.

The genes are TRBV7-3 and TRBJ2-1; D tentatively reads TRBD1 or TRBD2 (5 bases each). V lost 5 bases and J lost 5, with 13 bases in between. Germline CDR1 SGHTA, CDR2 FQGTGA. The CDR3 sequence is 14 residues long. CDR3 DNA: TGTGCCAGCAGCCATAACCGGGACGACAATGAGCAGTTCTTC. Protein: CASSHNRDDNEQFF.

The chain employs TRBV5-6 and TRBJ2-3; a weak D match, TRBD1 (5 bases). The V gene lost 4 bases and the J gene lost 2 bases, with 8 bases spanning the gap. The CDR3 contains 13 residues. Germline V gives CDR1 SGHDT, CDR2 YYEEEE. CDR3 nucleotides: TGTGCCAGCAGCCGGACAATCACAGATACGCAGTATTTT. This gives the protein CASSRTITDTQYF.

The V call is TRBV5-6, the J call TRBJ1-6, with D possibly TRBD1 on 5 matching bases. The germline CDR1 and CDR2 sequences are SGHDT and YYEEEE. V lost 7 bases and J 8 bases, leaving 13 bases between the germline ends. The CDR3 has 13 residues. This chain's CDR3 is CASVGTGDSPLHF. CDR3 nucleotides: TGTGCCAGCGTTGGAACGGGGGATTCACCCCTCCACTTT.

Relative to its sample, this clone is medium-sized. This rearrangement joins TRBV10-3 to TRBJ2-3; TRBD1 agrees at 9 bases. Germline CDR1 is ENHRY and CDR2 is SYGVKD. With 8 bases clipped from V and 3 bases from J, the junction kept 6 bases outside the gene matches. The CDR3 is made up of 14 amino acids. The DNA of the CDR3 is TGTGCCATCCGAAAACAGGGGGCGACAGATACGCAGTATTTT. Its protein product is CAIRKQGATDTQYF.

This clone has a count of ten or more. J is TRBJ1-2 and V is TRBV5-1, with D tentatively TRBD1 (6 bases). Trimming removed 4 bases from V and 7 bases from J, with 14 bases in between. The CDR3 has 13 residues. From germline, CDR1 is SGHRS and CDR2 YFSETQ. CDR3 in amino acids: CASSEPGGGGYTF. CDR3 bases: TGCGCCAGCAGCGAACCAGGAGGGGGTGGCTACACCTTC.

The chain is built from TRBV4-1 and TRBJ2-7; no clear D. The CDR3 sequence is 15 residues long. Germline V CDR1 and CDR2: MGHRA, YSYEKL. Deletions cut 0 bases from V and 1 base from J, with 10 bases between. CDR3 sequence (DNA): TGCGCCAGCAGCCAAGATCGGATTCCTTCCTACGAGCAGTACTTC. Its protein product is CASSQDRIPSYEQYF.

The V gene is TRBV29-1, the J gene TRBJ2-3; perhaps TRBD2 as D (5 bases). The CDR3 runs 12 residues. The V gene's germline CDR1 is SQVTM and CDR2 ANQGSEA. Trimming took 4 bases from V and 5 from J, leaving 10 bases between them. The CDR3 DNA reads TGCAGCGTTGTCAGCGGTGAAGATACGCAGTATTTT. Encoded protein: CSVVSGEDTQYF.

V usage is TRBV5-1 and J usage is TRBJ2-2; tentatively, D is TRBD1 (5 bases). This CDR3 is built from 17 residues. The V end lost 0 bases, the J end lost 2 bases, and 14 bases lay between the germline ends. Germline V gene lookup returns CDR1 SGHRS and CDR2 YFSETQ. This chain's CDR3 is CASSLVGAGVNTGELFF. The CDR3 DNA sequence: TGCGCCAGCAGCTTGGTTGGGGCAGGAGTTAACACCGGGGAGCTGTTTTTT.

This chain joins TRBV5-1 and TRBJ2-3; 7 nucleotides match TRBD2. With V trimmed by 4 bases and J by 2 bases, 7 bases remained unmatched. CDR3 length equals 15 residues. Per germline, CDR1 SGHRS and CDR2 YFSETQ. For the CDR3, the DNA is TGCGCCAGCAGCAGAATGGGACTACCCACAGATACGCAGTATTTT. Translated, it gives CASSRMGLPTDTQYF.

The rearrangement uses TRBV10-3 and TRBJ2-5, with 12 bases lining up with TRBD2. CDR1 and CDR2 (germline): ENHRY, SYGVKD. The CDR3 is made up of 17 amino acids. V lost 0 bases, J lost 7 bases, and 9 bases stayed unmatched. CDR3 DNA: TGTGCCATCAGTGAGTCGCTCCTAGCGGGGGGGCCCCGGACCCAGTACTTC. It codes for CAISESLLAGGPRTQYF.

CDR3 residues: CASSPRFSGGPTDTQYF. In DNA, the CDR3 is TGTGCCAGCAGTCCCCGCTTTAGCGGGGGACCGACAGATACGCAGTATTTT. The chain has TRBV27 and TRBJ2-3, with 9 nucleotides matching TRBD2. CDR3 size: 17 residues. The germline V gene encodes CDR1 MNHEY and CDR2 SMNVEV (reference sequence). The ends lost 5 bases at V and 3 bases at J; junction bases unmatched: 12.

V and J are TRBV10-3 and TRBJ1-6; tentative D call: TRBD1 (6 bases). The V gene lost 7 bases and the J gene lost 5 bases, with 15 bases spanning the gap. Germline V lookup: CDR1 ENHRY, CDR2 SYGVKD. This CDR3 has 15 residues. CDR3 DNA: TGTGCCATCAACGCAGGGGTTGAGAATAATTCACCCCTCCACTTT. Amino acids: CAINAGVENNSPLHF.

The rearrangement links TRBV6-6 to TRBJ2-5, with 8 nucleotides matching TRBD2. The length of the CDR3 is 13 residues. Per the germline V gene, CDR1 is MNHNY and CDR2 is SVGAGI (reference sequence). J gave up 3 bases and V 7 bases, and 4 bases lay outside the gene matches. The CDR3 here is CASTRAGEETQYF. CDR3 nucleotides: TGTGCCAGCACGCGAGCGGGGGAAGAGACCCAGTACTTC.

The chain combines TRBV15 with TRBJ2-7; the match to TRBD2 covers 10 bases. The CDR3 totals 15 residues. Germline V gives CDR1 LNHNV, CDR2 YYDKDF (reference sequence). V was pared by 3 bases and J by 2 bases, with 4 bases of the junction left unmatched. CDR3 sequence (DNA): TGTGCCACCAGCAGTTTAGCGGGGGGAACCTACGAGCAGTACTTC. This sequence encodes CATSSLAGGTYEQYF.

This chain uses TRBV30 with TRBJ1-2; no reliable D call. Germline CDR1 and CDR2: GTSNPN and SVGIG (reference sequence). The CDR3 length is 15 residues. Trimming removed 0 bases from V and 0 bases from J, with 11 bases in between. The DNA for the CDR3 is TGTGCCTGGAGTGTAATCGGACCTACTAACTATGGCTACACCTTC. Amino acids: CAWSVIGPTNYGYTF.

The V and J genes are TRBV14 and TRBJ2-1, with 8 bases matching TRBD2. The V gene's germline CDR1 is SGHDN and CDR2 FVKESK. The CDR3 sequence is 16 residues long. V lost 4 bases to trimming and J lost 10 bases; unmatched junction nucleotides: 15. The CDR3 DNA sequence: TGTGCCAGCAGCCGTATGGCCGGGACTAGTATGAACGAGCAGTTCTTC. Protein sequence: CASSRMAGTSMNEQFF.